This TCR beta chain derives from a study of blood T cell repertoires in COVID-19. Across the whole study: Samples of COVID-19 (acute and convalescent) were obtained from the United States, Italy and Spain.

Germline V gene sequence: CDR1 SGHAT, CDR2 FQNNGV. The CDR3 spans 14 residues. V gave up 5 bases and J gave up 7 bases; unmatched junction bases: 4. In the original workflow: The authors estimated nucleated cell counts from reference gene primer amplification. Produced via immunoSEQ multiplex PCR; TCRdb's table is partial and in-frame only. D and trimming were read from the DNA, whereas the V and J calls and clone size are those reported in that table. Found here are around 430,000 clones, 70% to 90% of them singletons; the top ten hold approximately 12%. The specimen sequenced was peripheral blood. The sequence was obtained from a woman in her 50s with COVID-19, enrolled during active disease. This chain links TRBV11-2 with TRBJ2-1, with 11 bases aligning to TRBD2. As DNA, the CDR3 is TGTGCCAGCAGCCTTAGCGGGGGGGCGAATGAGCAGTTCTTC. Translated, it gives CASSLSGGANEQFF.